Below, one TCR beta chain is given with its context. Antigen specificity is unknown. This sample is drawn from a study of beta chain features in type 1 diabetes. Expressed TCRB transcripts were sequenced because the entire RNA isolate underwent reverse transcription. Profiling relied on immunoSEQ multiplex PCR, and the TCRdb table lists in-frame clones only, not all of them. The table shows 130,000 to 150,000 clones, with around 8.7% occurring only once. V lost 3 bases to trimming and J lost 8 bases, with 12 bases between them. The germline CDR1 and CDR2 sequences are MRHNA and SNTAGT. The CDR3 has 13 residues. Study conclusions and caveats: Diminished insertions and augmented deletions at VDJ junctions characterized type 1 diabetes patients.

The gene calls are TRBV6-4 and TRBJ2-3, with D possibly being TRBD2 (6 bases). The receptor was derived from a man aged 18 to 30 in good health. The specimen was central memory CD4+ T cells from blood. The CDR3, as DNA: TGTGCCAGCAGTGAGGCGGGGACTTCTACGCAGTATTTT. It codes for CASSEAGTSTQYF.